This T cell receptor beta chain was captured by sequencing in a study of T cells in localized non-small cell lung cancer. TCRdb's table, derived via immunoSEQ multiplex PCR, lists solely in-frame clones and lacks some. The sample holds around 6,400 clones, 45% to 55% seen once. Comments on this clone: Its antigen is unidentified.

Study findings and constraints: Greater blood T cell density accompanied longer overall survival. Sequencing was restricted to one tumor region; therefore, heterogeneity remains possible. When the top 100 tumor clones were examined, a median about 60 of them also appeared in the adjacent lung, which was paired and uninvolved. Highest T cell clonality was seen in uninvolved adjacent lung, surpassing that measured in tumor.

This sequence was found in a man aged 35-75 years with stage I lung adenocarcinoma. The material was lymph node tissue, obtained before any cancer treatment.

CDR3 amino acids: CASSYDRGAELFF. As DNA, the CDR3 is TGTGCCAGCAGTTACGACAGGGGGGCCGAACTGTTTTTT. This chain links TRBV6-8 with TRBJ1-4; TRBD1 agrees at 9 bases. The CDR3 totals 13 residues. The ends lost 2 bases at V and 12 bases at J; junction bases unmatched: 4. Germline V CDR1 and CDR2: MNHGY, SAAAGT.